The 31 T cell receptor beta chains listed next were all sequenced from one sample in a study of T cell repertoires in cytomegalovirus infection. Each CDR3 protein gets one entry after TCRdb re-called the reads with MiXCR. The table lists about 490,000 distinct CDR3 sequences, around 11% of them singletons. The sample was PBMCs. All receptors come from a human donor in good health (CMV status not recorded). Some clones in this sample may be carry-over from other donors' samples.

Ten or more counts support this clonotype. This chain joins TRBV12-3 or TRBV12-4 and TRBJ2-5; TRBD1 might be the D (6 bases). V shed 6 bases and J shed 1 base, with 12 bases lying between them. The CDR3 loop spans 14 amino acids. The CDR3 region has the DNA TGTGCCAGCAGCTACAGGGAAACCCAAGAGACCCAGTACTTC. This translates into CASSYRETQETQYF.

This clonotype was observed many times. The chain carries TRBV6-2 or TRBV6-3 and TRBJ2-5, with 10 bases lining up with TRBD1. The CDR3 length is 16 residues. The V and J ends lost 4 bases and 4 bases, in that order; junction bases with no gene match: 9. Germline values: CDR1 MNHEY, CDR2 SVGEGT. The CDR3: CASSSYRQGAAETQYF. The CDR3 nucleotides are TGTGCCAGCAGTTCGTATCGACAGGGGGCGGCAGAGACCCAGTACTTC.

On this clonotype itself: A read error may be the cause here, since a much bigger clone is one base away. The chain has TRBV28 and TRBJ2-7; possibly TRBD2 for D (6 bases). The CDR3 contains 13 residues. Trimming removed 9 bases at V and 2 bases at J, with 14 bases between. Per the germline V gene, CDR1 is MDHEN and CDR2 is SYDVKM. CDR3 amino acids: CASTGLNTYEQYF. CDR3 bases: TGTGCCAGTACAGGACTAAACACCTACGAGCAGTACTTC. Using reference TRBV28 and TRBJ2-7 for the parts outside the CDR3, the full variable domain is DVKVTQSSRYLVKRTGEKVFLECVQDMDHENMFWYRQDPGLGLRLIYFSYDVKMKEKGDIPEGYSVSREKKERFSLILESASTNQTSMYLCASTGLNTYEQYFGPGTRLTVT.

The sample holds many counts of this clonotype. This chain uses TRBV6-2 or TRBV6-3 with TRBJ1-6; D is unresolved. Deletions cut 5 bases from V and 5 bases from J, with 22 bases between. CDR3 length: 18 residues. CDR1 MNHEY and CDR2 SVGEGT come from the germline V gene. The CDR3 nucleotides read TGTGCCAGCAGTCAGCCTTTGGGCCCCGGCGGCGATAATTCACCCCTCCACTTT. It is translated as CASSQPLGPGGDNSPLHF.

This clonotype was observed many times. Mismatch with germline at one junction end may stem from a read error. This chain uses TRBV7-7 with TRBJ2-7; D not certain. Germline V lookup: CDR1 SSHAT, CDR2 FNYEAQ (reference sequence). The CDR3 has 15 residues. The CDR3: CASSSRHGITYEQYF. CDR3 bases: TGTGCTAGCAGCTCCCGACACGGAATCACCTACGAGCAGTACTTC.

This clonotype has a count of ten or more. The rearrangement links TRBV7-9 to TRBJ1-4; no definite D call. V was trimmed by 3 bases and J by 2 bases, leaving 7 bases between them. The length of the CDR3 is 14 residues. Germline V gene lookup returns CDR1 SEHNR and CDR2 FQNEAQ (reference sequence). The DNA for the CDR3 is TGTGCCAGCAGCTTTGGGGAGACTAATGAAAAACTGTTTTTT. It specifies CASSFGETNEKLFF. The full variable domain, rest sourced from reference TRBV7-9 and TRBJ1-4, is DTGVSQNPRHKITKRGQNVTFRCDPISEHNRLYWYRQTLGQGPEFLTYFQNEAQLEKSRLLSDRFSAERPKGSFSTLEIQRTEQGDSAMYLCASSFGETNEKLFFGSGTQLSVL.

This clonotype was seen a handful of times. The junction departs from the called germline gene at one end, perhaps through a read error. This rearrangement joins TRBV18 to TRBJ2-7; 8 bases fit TRBD1. CDR3 length equals 13 residues. The germline V gene has CDR1 KGHSH and CDR2 LQKENI. CDR3 sequence (DNA): TGTGCCAGCTCACGGGGGACAGGCAGTAGGGAGAACTTC. Translating it yields CASSRGTGSRENF.

The chain couples TRBV29-1 to TRBJ1-5; TRBD1 matches at 8 bases. This CDR3 has 12 amino acids. Trimming took 7 bases from V and 7 from J; bases not matched to a gene: 6. Looked up from germline, CDR1 is SQVTM and CDR2 is ANQGSEA. CDR3 amino acids: CSAQGAGQPQHF. In nucleotides, the CDR3 is TGCAGCGCCCAGGGGGCCGGACAGCCCCAGCATTTT.

This clonotype has ten or more counts. The chain couples TRBV19 to TRBJ2-7, with 7 positions matching TRBD2. CDR1 and CDR2 from the germline V gene are LNHDA and SQIVND (reference sequence). This CDR3 has 14 residues. With 5 bases clipped from V and 3 bases from J, the junction kept 7 bases outside the gene matches. This chain's CDR3 is CASSGGGFGYEQYF. The CDR3 DNA follows: TGTGCCAGTAGTGGGGGGGGATTCGGCTACGAGCAGTACTTC.

This clonotype has only a few counts. CDR3 coding DNA: TGCAGTGCTAGAGAAGGGCTTACCGGGGAGCTGTTTTTT. It is translated as CSAREGLTGELFF. This sequence joins TRBV20-1 and TRBJ2-2; no clear D. This CDR3 is built from 13 residues. Germline assignment: CDR1 DFQATT and CDR2 SNEGSKA (reference sequence). The V and J ends lost 0 bases and 5 bases respectively, with 7 bases between them.

This clonotype was seen many times. The genes are TRBV27 and TRBJ2-7; 8 bases map to TRBD1. The junction had 6 bases not matched to a gene; V was cut back by 1 base and J by 4 bases. CDR1 is MNHEY, CDR2 SMNVEV, per germline (reference sequence). The length of the CDR3 is 15 residues. CDR3 coding DNA: TGTGCCAGCAGTTTATTTGGACAGGGCCAGTACGAGCAGTACTTC. This encodes CASSLFGQGQYEQYF.

Ten or more counts support this clonotype. The CDR3 sequence is CASSGQGGDQPQHF. The DNA for the CDR3 is TGTGCCAGCTCCGGGCAGGGAGGGGATCAGCCCCAGCATTTT. This chain connects TRBV6-5 to TRBJ1-5; TRBD1 might be the D (5 bases). This CDR3 has 14 residues. Trimming stripped 8 bases from V and 5 bases from J, with 16 bases between. Germline V gene lookup returns CDR1 MNHEY and CDR2 SVGAGI.

This clonotype was picked up a small number of times. V is TRBV20-1 and J is TRBJ2-1; D uncertain. The V gene's germline CDR1 is DFQATT and CDR2 SNEGSKA (reference sequence). The CDR3 contains 15 residues. Trimming took 1 base from V and 8 from J, leaving 18 bases between them. DNA for the CDR3: TGCAGTGCTAGAGGTACCGGGTCCTCCCGACATGAGCAGTTCTTC. Translating it yields CSARGTGSSRHEQFF.

The V and J genes are TRBV9 and TRBJ1-3; no reliable D call. The CDR3 length is 16 residues. Looked up from germline, CDR1 is SGDLS and CDR2 is YYNGEE. V was pared by 3 bases and J by 0 bases, with 13 bases between. CDR3 sequence: CASSETVGTSGNTIYF. CDR3 in DNA: TGTGCCAGCAGCGAGACGGTTGGTACCTCTGGAAACACCATATATTTT.

Details on this clonotype: Just one base apart from a much larger clone, this may be a read error. In this CDR3 the conserved last residue, phenylalanine or tryptophan, is missing, so a read error is likely. V gene TRBV7-3 combines with J gene TRBJ2-4; D is unclear. V was cut by 3 bases and J by 2 bases, with 5 bases left in between. CDR1 and CDR2 from the germline V gene are SGHTA and FQGTGA. This CDR3 comprises 13 residues. CDR3 nucleotides: TGTGCCAGCAGCTTGGCGACCAAAAACATTCAGTACTCC. This gives the protein CASSLATKNIQYS.

To note about this clonotype: A much larger clone lies a single base off, so this may be a read error. The chain has TRBV6-5 and TRBJ1-1; TRBD1 matches at 9 bases. Germline V gene data show CDR1 as MNHEY and CDR2 as SVGAGI. Germline trimming cut 5 bases from V and 6 bases from J; bases unmatched to any gene: 10. CDR3 length equals 15 residues. Here the CDR3 DNA reads TGTGCCAGCAGTCGGGACAGGGTGCAAATGGCTGAAGCTTTCTTT. It specifies CASSRDRVQMAEAFF.

This clonotype was detected many times. The chain uses TRBV7-2 and TRBJ2-7; tentative D call: TRBD2 (5 bases). CDR3 length equals 14 residues. CDR1 SGHTA and CDR2 FQGNSA come from the germline V gene. Trimming took 1 base from V and 2 from J, leaving 9 bases between them. As DNA, the CDR3 is TGTGCCAGCAGCTTAGGCGGGCCACCCTACGAGCAGTACTTC. This sequence encodes CASSLGGPPYEQYF. Looking up the rest from reference TRBV7-2 and TRBJ2-7 gives the full variable domain: GAGVSQSPSNKVTEKGKDVELRCDPISGHTALYWYRQSLGQGLEFLIYFQGNSAPDKSGLPSDRFSAERTGGSVSTLTIQRTQQEDSAVYLCASSLGGPPYEQYFGPGTRLTVT.

The rearrangement links TRBV5-1 to TRBJ1-2, with D perhaps TRBD1 (5 bases). V gave up 1 base and J gave up 0 bases, with 7 bases separating them. Germline loops: CDR1 SGHRS, CDR2 YFSETQ. The CDR3 has 14 residues. The CDR3 region has the DNA TGCGCCAGCAGCTTGATACAGGCTAACTATGGCTACACCTTC. It encodes CASSLIQANYGYTF. The variable domain in full, completed from reference TRBV5-1 and TRBJ1-2, reads KAGVTQTPRYLIKTRGQQVTLSCSPISGHRSVSWYQQTPGQGLQFLFEYFSETQRNKGNFPGRFSGRQFSNSRSEMNVSTLELGDSALYLCASSLIQANYGYTFGSGTRLTVV.

This clonotype has at least ten counts. This chain joins TRBV15 and TRBJ1-6, with a possible D match to TRBD1 (5 bases). Trimming shortened V by 6 bases and J by 7 bases, and 13 bases separated the two germline ends. The CDR3 runs to 14 residues. Germline assignment: CDR1 LNHNV and CDR2 YYDKDF (reference sequence). CDR3 amino acids: CATRPGRTNSPLHF. In DNA, the CDR3 is TGTGCCACCAGACCGGGACGGACCAATTCACCCCTCCACTTT. Looking up the rest from reference TRBV15 and TRBJ1-6 gives the full variable domain: DAMVIQNPRYQVTQFGKPVTLSCSQTLNHNVMYWYQQKSSQAPKLLFHYYDKDFNNEADTPDNFQSRRPNTSFCFLDIRSPGLGDTAMYLCATRPGRTNSPLHFGNGTRLTVT.

In this sample, this clonotype turned up many times. The chain joins TRBV27 to TRBJ2-1; the D gene is possibly TRBD2 (5 bases). The CDR3 has 17 amino acids. V lost 4 bases to trimming and J lost 4 bases, with 20 bases between them. Germline CDR1 reads MNHEY; CDR2 reads SMNVEV (reference sequence). This CDR3 reads CASSSPPRVDSYNEQFF. The CDR3 nucleotides are TGTGCCAGCAGTTCCCCTCCGAGGGTCGATTCATACAATGAGCAGTTCTTC.

This clonotype was picked up many times. The J gene is TRBJ1-1, the V gene TRBV7-2, with D unclear. Germline lookup yields CDR1 SGHTA and CDR2 FQGNSA. The CDR3 is 13 amino acids. The V end lost 3 bases, the J end lost 1 base, and 6 bases lay between the germline ends. CDR3 nucleotide sequence: TGTGCCAGCAGCTTTTCCAGGAACACTGAAGCTTTCTTT. It codes for CASSFSRNTEAFF.

In the case of this clonotype: A much larger clone is a single base away; this may be a read error. The gene calls are TRBV20-1 and TRBJ1-1, with a weak D call TRBD1 (5 bases). Germline loops: CDR1 DFQATT, CDR2 SNEGSKA (reference sequence). The CDR3 totals 13 residues. The CDR3 region has the DNA TGCAGTGCCAGGGACCCCGGAGGGACTGAAGCTTCCTTT. It is translated as CSARDPGGTEASF.

This clonotype was recorded at least ten times. V gene TRBV11-2 combines with J gene TRBJ1-3; weak D call: TRBD1 (6 bases). V was pared by 3 bases and J by 0 bases, with 12 bases between. Per the germline V gene, CDR1 is SGHAT and CDR2 is FQNNGV. This CDR3 is 16 amino acids long. The CDR3 loop reads CASSFWDISSGNTIYF. CDR3 DNA sequence: TGTGCCAGCAGCTTCTGGGACATCAGCTCTGGAAACACCATATATTTT.

The rearrangement uses TRBV12-3 or TRBV12-4 and TRBJ2-2; TRBD2 might be the D (5 bases). Trimming pared 4 bases from V and 5 bases from J, leaving 11 bases between. There are 14 residues in the CDR3. The CDR3 DNA reads as TGTGCCAGCAGTTGGGGAGATCGGACCGGGGAGCTGTTTTTT. This sequence encodes CASSWGDRTGELFF.

This clonotype was counted many times. The CDR3 region has the DNA TGCGCCAGCAGCGTAGGGACAGCAGATACGCAGTATTTT. This codes for CASSVGTADTQYF. The V gene is TRBV5-1, the J gene TRBJ2-3; TRBD1 aligns across 7 bases. The CDR3 has 13 residues. With 4 bases clipped from V and 4 bases from J, the junction kept 3 bases outside the gene matches. Germline CDR1 is SGHRS and CDR2 is YFSETQ.

This clonotype was counted between two and nine times. The J gene is TRBJ2-2, the V gene TRBV24-1, with 7 bases identical to TRBD2. Germline assignment: CDR1 KGHDR and CDR2 SFDVKD. The length of the CDR3 is 18 residues. Trimming cost V 4 bases and J 0 bases; bases outside gene matches: 10. CDR3 loop: CATSDPGGSWSNTGELFF. DNA for the CDR3: TGTGCCACCAGTGACCCGGGGGGTTCGTGGTCGAACACCGGGGAGCTGTTTTTT.

This clonotype occurred many times. The chain links TRBV3-1 to TRBJ2-3; no reliable D call. CDR1 and CDR2 from the germline V gene are LGHDT and YNNKEL (reference sequence). The CDR3 is 17 amino acids. The V end lost 0 bases, the J end lost 1 base, and 14 bases lay between the germline ends. The CDR3 spells CASSQDIGNIRTDTQYF. CDR3 coding DNA: TGTGCCAGCAGCCAAGATATTGGGAACATCCGCACAGATACGCAGTATTTT.

There are many counts of this clonotype. The V gene is TRBV19, the J gene TRBJ2-6; 9 positions agree with TRBD1. The CDR3 runs 19 residues. V lost 5 bases to trimming and J lost 7 bases; unmatched junction nucleotides: 18. Germline CDR1 LNHDA, CDR2 SQIVND (reference sequence). The CDR3 here is CASSPRTGAIQSQANVLTF. The DNA of the CDR3 is TGTGCCAGTAGTCCCCGGACAGGGGCGATCCAAAGCCAAGCCAACGTCCTGACTTTC.

This chain joins TRBV20-1 and TRBJ1-5, with D unclear. CDR1 DFQATT and CDR2 SNEGSKA come from the germline V gene (reference sequence). V lost 0 bases and J 1 base, leaving 10 bases between the germline ends. This CDR3 has 15 residues. CDR3 loop: CSARDRSTSNQPQHF. DNA for the CDR3: TGCAGTGCTAGAGATCGATCCACGAGCAATCAGCCCCAGCATTTT.

This clonotype was recorded at least ten times. The V and J genes are TRBV19 and TRBJ1-5; TRBD1 might be the D (6 bases). The CDR3 loop spans 15 amino acids. Germline-derived CDR1 and CDR2 are LNHDA and SQIVND (reference sequence). Deletions cut 6 bases from V and 7 bases from J, with 19 bases between. CDR3 DNA sequence: TGTGCCAGTAGCCCTTTCGAGCGGGGGCTCCAGCCCCAGCATTTT. It is translated as CASSPFERGLQPQHF.

This clonotype was found many times. The genes are TRBV27 and TRBJ1-5; TRBD1 is a possible D gene (6 bases). With 5 bases removed from V and 8 bases from J, the gap between germline ends came to 13 bases. The CDR3 has 13 amino acids. Germline-derived CDR1 and CDR2 are MNHEY and SMNVEV (reference sequence). CDR3 sequence: CASSPDRFEPQHF. CDR3 coding DNA: TGTGCCAGCAGTCCCGACAGGTTCGAGCCCCAGCATTTT.